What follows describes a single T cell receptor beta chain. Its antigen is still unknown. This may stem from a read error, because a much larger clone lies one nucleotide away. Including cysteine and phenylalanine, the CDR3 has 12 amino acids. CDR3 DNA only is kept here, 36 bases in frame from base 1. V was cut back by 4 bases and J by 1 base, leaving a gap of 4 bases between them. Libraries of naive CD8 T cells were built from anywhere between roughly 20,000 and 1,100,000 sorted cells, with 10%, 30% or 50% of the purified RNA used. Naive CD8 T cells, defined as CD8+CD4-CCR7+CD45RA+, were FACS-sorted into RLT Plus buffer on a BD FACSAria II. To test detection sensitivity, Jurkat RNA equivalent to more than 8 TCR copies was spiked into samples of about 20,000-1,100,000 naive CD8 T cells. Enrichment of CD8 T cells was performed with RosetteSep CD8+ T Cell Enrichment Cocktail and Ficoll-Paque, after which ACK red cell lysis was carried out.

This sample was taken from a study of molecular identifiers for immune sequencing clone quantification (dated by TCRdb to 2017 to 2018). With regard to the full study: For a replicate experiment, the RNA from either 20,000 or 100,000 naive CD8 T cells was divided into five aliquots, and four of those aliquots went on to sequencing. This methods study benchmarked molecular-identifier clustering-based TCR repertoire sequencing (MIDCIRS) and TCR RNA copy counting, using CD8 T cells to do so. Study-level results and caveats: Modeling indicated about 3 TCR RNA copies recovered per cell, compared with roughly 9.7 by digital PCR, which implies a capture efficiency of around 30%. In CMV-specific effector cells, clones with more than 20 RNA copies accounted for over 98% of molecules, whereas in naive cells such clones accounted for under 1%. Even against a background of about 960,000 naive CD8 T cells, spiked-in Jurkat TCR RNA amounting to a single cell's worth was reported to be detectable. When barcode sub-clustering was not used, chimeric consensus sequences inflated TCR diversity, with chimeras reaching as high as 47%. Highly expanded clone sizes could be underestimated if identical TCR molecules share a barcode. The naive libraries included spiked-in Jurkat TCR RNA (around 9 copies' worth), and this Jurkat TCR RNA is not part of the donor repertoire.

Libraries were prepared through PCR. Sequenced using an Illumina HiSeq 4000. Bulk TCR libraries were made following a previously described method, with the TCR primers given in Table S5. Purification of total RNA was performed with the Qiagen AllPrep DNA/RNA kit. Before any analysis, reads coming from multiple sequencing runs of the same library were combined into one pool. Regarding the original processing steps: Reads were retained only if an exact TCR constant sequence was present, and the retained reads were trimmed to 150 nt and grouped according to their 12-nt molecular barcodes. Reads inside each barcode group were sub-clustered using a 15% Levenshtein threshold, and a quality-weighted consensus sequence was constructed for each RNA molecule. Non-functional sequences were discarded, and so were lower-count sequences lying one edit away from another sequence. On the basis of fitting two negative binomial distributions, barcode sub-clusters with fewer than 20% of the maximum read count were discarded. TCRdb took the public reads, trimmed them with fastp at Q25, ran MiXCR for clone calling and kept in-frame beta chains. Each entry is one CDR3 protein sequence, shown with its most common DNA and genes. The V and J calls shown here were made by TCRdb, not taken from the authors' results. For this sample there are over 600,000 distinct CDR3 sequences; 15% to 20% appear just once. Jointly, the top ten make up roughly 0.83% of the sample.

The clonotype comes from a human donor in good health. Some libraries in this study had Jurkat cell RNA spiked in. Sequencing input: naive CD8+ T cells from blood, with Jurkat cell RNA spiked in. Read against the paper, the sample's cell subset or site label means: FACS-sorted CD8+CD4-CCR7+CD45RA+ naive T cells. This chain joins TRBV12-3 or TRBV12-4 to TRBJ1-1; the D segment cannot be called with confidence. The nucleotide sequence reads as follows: TGTGCCAGCAGTTCGGAGAACACTGAAGCTTTCTTT. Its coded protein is CASSSENTEAFF.